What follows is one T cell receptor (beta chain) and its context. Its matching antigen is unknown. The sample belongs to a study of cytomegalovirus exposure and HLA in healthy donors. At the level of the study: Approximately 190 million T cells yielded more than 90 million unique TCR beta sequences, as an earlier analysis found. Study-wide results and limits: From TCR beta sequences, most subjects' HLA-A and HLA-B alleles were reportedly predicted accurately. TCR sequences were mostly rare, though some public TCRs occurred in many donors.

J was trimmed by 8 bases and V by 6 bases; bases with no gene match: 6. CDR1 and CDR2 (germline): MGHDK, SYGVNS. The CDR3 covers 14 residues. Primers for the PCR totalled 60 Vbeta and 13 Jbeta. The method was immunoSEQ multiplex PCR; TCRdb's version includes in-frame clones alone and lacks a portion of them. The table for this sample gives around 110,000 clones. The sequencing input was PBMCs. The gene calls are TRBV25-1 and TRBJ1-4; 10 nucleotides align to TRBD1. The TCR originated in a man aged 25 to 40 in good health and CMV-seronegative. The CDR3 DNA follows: TGTGCCAGCAGGGCCGGGACAGGGGTGGAAAAACTGTTTTTT. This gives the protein CASRAGTGVEKLFF.